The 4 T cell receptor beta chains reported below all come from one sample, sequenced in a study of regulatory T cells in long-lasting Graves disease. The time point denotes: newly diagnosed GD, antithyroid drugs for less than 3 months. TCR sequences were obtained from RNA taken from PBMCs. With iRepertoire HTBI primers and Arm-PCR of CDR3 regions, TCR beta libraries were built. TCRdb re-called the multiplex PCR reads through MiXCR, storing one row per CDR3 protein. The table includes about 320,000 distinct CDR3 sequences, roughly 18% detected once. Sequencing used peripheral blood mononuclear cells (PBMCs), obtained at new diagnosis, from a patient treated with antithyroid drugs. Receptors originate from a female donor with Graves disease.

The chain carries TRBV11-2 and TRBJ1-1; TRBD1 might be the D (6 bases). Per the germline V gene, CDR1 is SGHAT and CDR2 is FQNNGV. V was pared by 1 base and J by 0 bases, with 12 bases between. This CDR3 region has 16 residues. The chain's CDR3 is CASSLGRGALNTEAFF. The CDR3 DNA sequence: TGTGCCAGCAGCTTAGGGCGGGGGGCCCTGAACACTGAAGCTTTCTTT.

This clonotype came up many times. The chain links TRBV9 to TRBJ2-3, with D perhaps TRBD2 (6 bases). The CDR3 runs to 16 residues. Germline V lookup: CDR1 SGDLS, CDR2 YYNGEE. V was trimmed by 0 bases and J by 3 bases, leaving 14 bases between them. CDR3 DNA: TGTGCCAGCAGCGTAGCCGCGCGGGACCGGACAGATACGCAGTATTTT. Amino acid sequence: CASSVAARDRTDTQYF.

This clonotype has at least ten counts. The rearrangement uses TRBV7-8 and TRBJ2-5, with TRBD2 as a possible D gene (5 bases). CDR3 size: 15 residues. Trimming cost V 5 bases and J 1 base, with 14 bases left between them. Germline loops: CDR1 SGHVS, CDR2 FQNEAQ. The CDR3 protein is CASSKSQEGQETQYF. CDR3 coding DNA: TGTGCCAGCAGCAAGTCCCAAGAGGGCCAAGAGACCCAGTACTTC.

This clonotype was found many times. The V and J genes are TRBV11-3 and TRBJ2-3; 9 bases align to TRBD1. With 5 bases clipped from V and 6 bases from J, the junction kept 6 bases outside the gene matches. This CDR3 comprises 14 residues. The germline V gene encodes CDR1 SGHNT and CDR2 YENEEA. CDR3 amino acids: CASSQGQGADTQYF. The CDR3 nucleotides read TGTGCCAGCAGCCAGGGACAGGGAGCCGATACGCAGTATTTT.